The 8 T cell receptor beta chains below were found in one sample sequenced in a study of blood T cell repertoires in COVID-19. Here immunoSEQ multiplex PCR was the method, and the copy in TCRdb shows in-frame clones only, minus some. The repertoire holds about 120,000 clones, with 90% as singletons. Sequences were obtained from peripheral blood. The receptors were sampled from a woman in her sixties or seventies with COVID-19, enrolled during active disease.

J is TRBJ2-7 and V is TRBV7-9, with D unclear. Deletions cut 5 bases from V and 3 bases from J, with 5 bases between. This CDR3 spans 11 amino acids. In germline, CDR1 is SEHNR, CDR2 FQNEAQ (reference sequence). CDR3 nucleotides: TGTGCCAGCAGCCGAGGCTACGAGCAGTACTTC. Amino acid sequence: CASSRGYEQYF.

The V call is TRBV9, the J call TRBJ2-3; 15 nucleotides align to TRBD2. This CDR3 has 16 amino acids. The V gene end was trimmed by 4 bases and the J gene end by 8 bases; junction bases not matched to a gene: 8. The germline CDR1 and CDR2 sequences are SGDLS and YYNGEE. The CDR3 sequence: CASSLWTSGGAGTQYF. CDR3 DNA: TGTGCCAGCAGCTTATGGACTAGCGGGGGGGCAGGTACGCAGTATTTT.

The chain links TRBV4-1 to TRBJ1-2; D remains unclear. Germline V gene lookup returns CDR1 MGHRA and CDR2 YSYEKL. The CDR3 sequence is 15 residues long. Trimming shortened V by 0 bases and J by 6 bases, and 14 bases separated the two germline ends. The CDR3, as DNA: TGCGCCAGCAGCCAAGATATGGGGAGGAGGGATGGCTACACCTTC. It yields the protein CASSQDMGRRDGYTF.

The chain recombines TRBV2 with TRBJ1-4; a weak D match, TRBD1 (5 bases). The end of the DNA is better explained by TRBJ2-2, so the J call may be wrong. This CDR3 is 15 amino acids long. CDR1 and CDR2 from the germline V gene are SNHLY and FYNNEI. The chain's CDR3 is CASSEGGQGARELFF. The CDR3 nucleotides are TGTGCCAGCAGTGAGGGTGGCCAGGGTGCTCGGGAGCTGTTTTTT.

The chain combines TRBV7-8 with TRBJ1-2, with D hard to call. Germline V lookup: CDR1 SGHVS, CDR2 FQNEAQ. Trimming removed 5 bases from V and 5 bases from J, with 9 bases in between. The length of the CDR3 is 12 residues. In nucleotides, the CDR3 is TGTGCCAGCAGCCCAAGCATTTATGGCTACACCTTC. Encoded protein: CASSPSIYGYTF.

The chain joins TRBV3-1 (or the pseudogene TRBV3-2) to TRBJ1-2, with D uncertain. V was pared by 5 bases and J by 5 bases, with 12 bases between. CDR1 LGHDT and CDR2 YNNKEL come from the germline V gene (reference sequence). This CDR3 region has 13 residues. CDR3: CASSYSEGYGYTF. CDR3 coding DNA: TGTGCCAGCAGCTACTCGGAGGGATATGGCTACACCTTC.

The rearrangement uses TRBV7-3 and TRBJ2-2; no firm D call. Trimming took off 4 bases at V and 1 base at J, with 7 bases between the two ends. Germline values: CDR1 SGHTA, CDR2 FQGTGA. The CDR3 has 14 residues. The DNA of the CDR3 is TGTGCCAGCAGCTCCCGAGGGAACACCGGGGAGCTGTTTTTT. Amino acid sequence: CASSSRGNTGELFF.

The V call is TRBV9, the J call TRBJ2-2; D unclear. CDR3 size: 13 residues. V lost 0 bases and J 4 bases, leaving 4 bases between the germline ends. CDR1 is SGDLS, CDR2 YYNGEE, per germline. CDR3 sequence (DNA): TGTGCCAGCAGCGTAGTCGGCACCGGGGAGCTGTTTTTT. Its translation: CASSVVGTGELFF.